This T cell receptor beta chain was captured in a study of immune heterogeneity within non-small cell lung tumors. The V gene lost 4 bases and the J gene lost 10 bases, with 20 bases spanning the gap. The CDR3 contains 15 residues. CDR1 and CDR2 from the germline V gene are LNHNV and YYDKDF (reference sequence). The TCR beta CDR3 region underwent multiplex PCR amplification with 32 V and 13 J primers. TCRdb redid the calling of the multiplex PCR reads with MiXCR, one entry per CDR3 protein. The sample holds 22,000 or so distinct CDR3 sequences, 28% seen once. The authors used approximately 600 ng of bulk tumor genomic DNA per sample as template. From each primary tumor, several far-apart biopsies were obtained during surgery. Undergoing curative surgery were patients whose non-small cell lung cancer was untreated and newly diagnosed. A note on this clonotype: A single base separates this from a much larger clone, so it may be a read error.

The V gene is TRBV15, the J gene TRBJ2-1, with D possibly TRBD2 on 6 matching bases. The sequencing sample was made of lung tumor tissue. This TCR was recovered from a man aged 40-49 years with non-small cell lung cancer. For the CDR3, the DNA is TGTGCCACCAGCACAGTCCGGGAGACTAGATTCGAGCAGTTCTTC. This gives the protein CATSTVRETRFEQFF.